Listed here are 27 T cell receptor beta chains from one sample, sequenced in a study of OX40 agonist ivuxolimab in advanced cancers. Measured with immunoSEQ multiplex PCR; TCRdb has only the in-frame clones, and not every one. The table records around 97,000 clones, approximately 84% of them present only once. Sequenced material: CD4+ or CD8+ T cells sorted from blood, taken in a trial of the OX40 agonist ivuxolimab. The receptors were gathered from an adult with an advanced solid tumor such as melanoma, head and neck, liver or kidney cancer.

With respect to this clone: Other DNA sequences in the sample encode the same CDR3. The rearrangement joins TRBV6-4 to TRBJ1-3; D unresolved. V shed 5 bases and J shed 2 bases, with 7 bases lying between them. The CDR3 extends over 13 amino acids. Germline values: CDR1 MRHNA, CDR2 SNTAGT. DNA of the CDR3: TGTGCCAGCAGTCCGACACCTGGAAACACCATATATTTT. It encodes CASSPTPGNTIYF.

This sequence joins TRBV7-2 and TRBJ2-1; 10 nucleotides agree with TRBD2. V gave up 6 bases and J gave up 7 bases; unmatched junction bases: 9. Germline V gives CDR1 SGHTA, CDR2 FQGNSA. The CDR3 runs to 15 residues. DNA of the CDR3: TGTGCCAGCAGACCTAGCGGGAGTGTGGGTAATGAGCAGTTCTTC. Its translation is CASRPSGSVGNEQFF.

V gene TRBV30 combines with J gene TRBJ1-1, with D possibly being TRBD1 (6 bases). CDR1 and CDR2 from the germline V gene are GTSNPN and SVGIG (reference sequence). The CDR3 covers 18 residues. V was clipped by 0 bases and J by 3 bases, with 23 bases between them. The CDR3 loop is CAWSVRKQGGFGDTEAFF. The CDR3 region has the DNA TGTGCCTGGAGTGTACGAAAACAGGGTGGATTTGGGGACACTGAAGCTTTCTTT.

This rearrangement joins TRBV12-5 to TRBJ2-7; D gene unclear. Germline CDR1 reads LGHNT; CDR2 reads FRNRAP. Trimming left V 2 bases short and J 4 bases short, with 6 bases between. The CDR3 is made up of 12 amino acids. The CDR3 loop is CASGLTEYEQYF. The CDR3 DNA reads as TGTGCTAGTGGTTTGACGGAGTACGAGCAGTACTTC.

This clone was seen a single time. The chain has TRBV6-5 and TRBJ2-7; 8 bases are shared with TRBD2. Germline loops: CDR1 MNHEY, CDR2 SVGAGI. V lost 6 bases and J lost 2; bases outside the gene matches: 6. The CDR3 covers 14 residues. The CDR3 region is CASRSPGLAYEQYF. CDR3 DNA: TGTGCCAGCAGGTCTCCGGGACTAGCCTACGAGCAGTACTTC.

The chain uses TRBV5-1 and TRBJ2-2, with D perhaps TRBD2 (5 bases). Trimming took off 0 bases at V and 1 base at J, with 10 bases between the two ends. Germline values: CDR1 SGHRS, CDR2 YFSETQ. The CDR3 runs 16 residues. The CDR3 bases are TGCGCCAGCAGCTTGGGCGGGTCAATGAACACCGGGGAGCTGTTTTTT. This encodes CASSLGGSMNTGELFF.

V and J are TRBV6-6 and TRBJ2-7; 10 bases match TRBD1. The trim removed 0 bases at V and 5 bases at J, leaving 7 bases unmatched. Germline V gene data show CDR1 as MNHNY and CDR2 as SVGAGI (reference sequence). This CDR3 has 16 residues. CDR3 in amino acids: CASSYSGGQGYHEQYF. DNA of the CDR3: TGTGCCAGCAGTTACTCAGGGGGACAGGGGTACCACGAGCAGTACTTC.

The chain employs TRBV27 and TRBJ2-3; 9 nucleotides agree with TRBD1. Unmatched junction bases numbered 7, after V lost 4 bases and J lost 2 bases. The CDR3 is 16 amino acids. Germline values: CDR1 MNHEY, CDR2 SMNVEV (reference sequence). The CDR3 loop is CASSSRTGDDTDTQYF. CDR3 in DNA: TGTGCCAGCAGTTCCAGGACAGGGGATGACACAGATACGCAGTATTTT.

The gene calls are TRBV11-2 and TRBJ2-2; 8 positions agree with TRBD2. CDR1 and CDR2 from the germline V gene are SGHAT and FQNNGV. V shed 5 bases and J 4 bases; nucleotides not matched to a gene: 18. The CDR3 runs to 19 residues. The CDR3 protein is CASSPPNRRSGRITGELFF. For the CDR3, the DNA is TGTGCCAGCAGCCCCCCTAATAGGCGGAGCGGGAGAATCACCGGGGAGCTGTTTTTT.

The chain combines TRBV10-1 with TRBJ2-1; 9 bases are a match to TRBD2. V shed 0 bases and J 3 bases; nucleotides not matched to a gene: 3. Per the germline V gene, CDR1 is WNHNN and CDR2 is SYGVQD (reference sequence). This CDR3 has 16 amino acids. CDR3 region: CASSESTSGYYNEQFF. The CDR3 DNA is TGCGCCAGCAGTGAGTCGACTAGCGGATACTACAATGAGCAGTTCTTC.

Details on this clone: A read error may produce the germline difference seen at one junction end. Here the CDR3 DNA reads TGCGCCAGCAGCCAAGTGGGGGGGGCCTATACAGATACGCAGTATTTT. It codes for CASSQVGGAYTDTQYF. V gene TRBV7-2 combines with J gene TRBJ2-3; the D gene is possibly TRBD2 (7 bases). This CDR3 region has 16 residues. Germline loops: CDR1 SGHTA, CDR2 FQGNSA. Complete variable domain (other parts from reference TRBV7-2 and TRBJ2-3): GAGVSQSPSNKVTEKGKDVELRCDPISGHTALYWYRQSLGQGLEFLIYFQGNSAPDKSGLPSDRFSAERTGGSVSTLTIQRTQQEDSAVYLCASSQVGGAYTDTQYFGPGTRLTVL.

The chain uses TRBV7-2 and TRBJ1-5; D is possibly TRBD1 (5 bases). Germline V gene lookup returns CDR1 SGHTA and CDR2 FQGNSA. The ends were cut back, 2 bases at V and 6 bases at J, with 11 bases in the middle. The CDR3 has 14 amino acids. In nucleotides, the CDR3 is TGTGCCAGCAGCTTAATAGGGGATAGTCAGCCCCAGCATTTT. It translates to CASSLIGDSQPQHF.

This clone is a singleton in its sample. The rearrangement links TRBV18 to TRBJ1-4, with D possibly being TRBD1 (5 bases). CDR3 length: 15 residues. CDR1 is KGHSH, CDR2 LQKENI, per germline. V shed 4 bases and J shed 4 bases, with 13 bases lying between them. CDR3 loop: CASSRSRDGNEKLFF. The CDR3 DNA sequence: TGTGCCAGCTCACGAAGTCGGGACGGTAATGAAAAACTGTTTTTT. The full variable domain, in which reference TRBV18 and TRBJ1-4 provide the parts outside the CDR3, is NAGVMQNPRHLVRRRGQEARLRCSPMKGHSHVYWYRQLPEEGLKFMVYLQKENIIDESGMPKERFSAEFPKEGPSILRIQQVVRGDSAAYFCASSRSRDGNEKLFFGSGTQLSVL.

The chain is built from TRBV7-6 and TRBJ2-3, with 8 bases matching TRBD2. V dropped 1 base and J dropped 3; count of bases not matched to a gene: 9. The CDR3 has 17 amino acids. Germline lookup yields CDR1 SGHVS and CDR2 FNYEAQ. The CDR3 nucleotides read TGTGCCAGCAGCTTAGGTACAGCGGGGGCCTTAACAGATACGCAGTATTTT. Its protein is CASSLGTAGALTDTQYF.

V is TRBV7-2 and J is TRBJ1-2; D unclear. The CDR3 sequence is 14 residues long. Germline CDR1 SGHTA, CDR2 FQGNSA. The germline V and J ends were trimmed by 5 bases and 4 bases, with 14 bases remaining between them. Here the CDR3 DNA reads TGTGCCAGCAGCCAAGAGGAGGGCGGCTATGGCTACACCTTC. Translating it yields CASSQEEGGYGYTF.

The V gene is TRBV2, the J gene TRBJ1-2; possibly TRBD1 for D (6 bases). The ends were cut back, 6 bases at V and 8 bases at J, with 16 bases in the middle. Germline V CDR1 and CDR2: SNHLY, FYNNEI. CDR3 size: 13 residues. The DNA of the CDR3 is TGTGCCAGCAGCCCGGATGGGACAAGGGGCTACACCTTC. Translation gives CASSPDGTRGYTF. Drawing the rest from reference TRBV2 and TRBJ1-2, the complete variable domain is EPEVTQTPSHQVTQMGQEVILRCVPISNHLYFYWYRQILGQKVEFLVSFYNNEISEKSEIFDDQFSVERPDGSNFTLKIRSTKLEDSAMYFCASSPDGTRGYTFGSGTRLTVV.

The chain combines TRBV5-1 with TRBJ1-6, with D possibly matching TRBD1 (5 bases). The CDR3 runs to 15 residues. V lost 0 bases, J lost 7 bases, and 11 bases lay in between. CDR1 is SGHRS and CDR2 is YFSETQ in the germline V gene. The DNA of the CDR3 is TGCGCCAGCAGCTTGGTTGGGGGTAGGAATTCACCCCTCCACTTT. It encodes CASSLVGGRNSPLHF. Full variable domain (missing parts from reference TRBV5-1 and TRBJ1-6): KAGVTQTPRYLIKTRGQQVTLSCSPISGHRSVSWYQQTPGQGLQFLFEYFSETQRNKGNFPGRFSGRQFSNSRSEMNVSTLELGDSALYLCASSLVGGRNSPLHFGNGTRLTVT.

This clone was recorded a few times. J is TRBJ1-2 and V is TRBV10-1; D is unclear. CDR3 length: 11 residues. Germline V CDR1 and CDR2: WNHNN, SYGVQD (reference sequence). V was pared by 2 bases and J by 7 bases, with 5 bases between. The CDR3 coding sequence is TGCGCCAGCAGTGAGCGAACTGGCTACACCTTC. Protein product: CASSERTGYTF.

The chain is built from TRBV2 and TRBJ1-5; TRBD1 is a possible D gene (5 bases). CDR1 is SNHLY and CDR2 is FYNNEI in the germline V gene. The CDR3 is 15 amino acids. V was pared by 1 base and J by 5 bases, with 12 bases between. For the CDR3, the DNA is TGTGCCAGCAGTGAAGGGGACGTGGGGCATCAGCCCCAGCATTTT. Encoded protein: CASSEGDVGHQPQHF.

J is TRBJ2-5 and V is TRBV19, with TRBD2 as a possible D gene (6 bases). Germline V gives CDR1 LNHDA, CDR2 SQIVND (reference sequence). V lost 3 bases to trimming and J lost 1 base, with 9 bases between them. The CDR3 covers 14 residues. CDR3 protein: CASSIVGGQETQYF. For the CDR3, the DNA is TGTGCCAGTAGTATCGTGGGGGGCCAAGAGACCCAGTACTTC.

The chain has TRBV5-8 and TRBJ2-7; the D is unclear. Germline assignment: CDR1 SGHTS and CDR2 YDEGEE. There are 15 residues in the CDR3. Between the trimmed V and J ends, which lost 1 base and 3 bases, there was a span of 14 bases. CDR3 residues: CASSLRQSTFYEQYF. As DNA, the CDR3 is TGTGCCAGCAGCTTGAGGCAGTCGACTTTCTACGAGCAGTACTTC.

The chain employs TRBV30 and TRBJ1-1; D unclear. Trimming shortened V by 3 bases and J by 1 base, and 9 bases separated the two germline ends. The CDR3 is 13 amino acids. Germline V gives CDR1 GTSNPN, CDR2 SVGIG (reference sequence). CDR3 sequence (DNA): TGTGCCTGGAGCCAGGCGTCGAACACTGAAGCTTTCTTT. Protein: CAWSQASNTEAFF.

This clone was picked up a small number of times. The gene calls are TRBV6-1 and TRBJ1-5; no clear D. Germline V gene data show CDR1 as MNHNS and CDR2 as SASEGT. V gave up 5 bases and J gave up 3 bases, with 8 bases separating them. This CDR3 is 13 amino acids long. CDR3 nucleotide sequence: TGTGCCAGCAGTCTCGGATTCAATCAGCCCCAGCATTTT. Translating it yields CASSLGFNQPQHF.

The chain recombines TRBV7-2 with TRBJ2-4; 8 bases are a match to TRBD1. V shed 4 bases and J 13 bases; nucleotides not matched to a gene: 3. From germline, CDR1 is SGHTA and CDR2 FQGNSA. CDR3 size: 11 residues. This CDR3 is CASSSTGAQYF. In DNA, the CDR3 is TGTGCCAGCAGCTCGACAGGGGCACAGTACTTC.

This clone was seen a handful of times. CDR3 protein: CASSSSSYEQYF. The CDR3 region has the DNA TGTGCCAGCAGCTCGAGCTCCTACGAGCAGTACTTC. This rearrangement joins TRBV7-2 to TRBJ2-7; D not certain. Germline V gene lookup returns CDR1 SGHTA and CDR2 FQGNSA. This CDR3 spans 12 amino acids. The V gene lost 4 bases and the J gene lost 0 bases, with 4 bases spanning the gap.

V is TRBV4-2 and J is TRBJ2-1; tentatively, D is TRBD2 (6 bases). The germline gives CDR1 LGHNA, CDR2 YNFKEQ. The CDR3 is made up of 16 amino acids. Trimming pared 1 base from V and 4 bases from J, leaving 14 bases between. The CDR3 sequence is CASSQGVGGTYNEQFF. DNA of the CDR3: TGTGCCAGCAGCCAAGGGGTTGGCGGGACTTACAATGAGCAGTTCTTC.

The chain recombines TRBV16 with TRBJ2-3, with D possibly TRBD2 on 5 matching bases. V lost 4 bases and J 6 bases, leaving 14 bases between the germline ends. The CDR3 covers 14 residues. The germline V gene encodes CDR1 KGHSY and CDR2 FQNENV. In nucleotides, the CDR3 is TGTGCCAGCAGCCTCACCCGGGGTCGGGATACGCAGTATTTT. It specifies CASSLTRGRDTQYF.